These T cell receptor beta chains were read from a single sample in a study of shared T cell receptors in the human thymus. The protocol was immunoSEQ multiplex PCR, while the TCRdb copy is restricted to in-frame clones and leaves out a portion. The sample has fewer than 700,000 clones; 70% to 90% are singletons. The same data also contributed to another study, on human thymus T cells.

Sequencing was carried out using thymocytes. These receptors originate from a boy under two years old with a congenital heart defect. The CDR3 runs from the conserved cysteine through the conserved F or W. Fields, in order: J gene, D gene, V gene, clone size, CDR3 protein, CDR3 DNA. The D gene is left open where the match is weak. The listing skips clone size in some rows; elsewhere it reads once, few, many or a size class.

j_call: TRBJ1-2; d_call: NA; v_call: TRBV19; clone_size: NA; cdr3_aa: CASSIPRTDGYTF; cdr3_nt: TGTGCCAGTAGTATACCGAGGACTGACGGCTACACCTTC
j_call: TRBJ1-5; d_call: NA; v_call: TRBV28; clone_size: NA; cdr3_aa: CASSPILNTTISNQPQHF; cdr3_nt: TGTGCCAGCAGTCCGATCCTTAACACTACCATTAGCAATCAGCCCCAGCATTTT
j_call: TRBJ2-1; d_call: TRBD2; v_call: TRBV4-1; clone_size: few; cdr3_aa: CASSQRRPGLAGHNEQFF; cdr3_nt: TGCGCCAGCAGCCAACGACGCCCGGGACTAGCGGGGCACAATGAGCAGTTCTTC
j_call: TRBJ1-1; d_call: TRBD1; v_call: TRBV6-1; clone_size: NA; cdr3_aa: CASSGPQGDTEAFF; cdr3_nt: TGTGCCAGCAGTGGCCCACAGGGGGACACTGAAGCTTTCTTT
j_call: TRBJ2-2; d_call: TRBD1; v_call: TRBV11-2; clone_size: NA; cdr3_aa: CASSSGDRGFTGELFF; cdr3_nt: TGTGCCAGCAGCTCGGGGGACAGGGGGTTTACCGGGGAGCTGTTTTTT
j_call: TRBJ1-1; d_call: NA; v_call: TRBV5-1; clone_size: NA; cdr3_aa: CASSTVSGQWPITDPTEAFF; cdr3_nt: TGCGCCAGCAGTACTGTCTCAGGGCAGTGGCCCATTACCGATCCCACTGAAGCTTTCTTT
j_call: TRBJ2-4; d_call: TRBD1; v_call: TRBV5-6; clone_size: NA; cdr3_aa: CASSAGTGVLFKNIQYF; cdr3_nt: TGTGCCAGCAGCGCCGGGACAGGGGTTCTCTTCAAAAACATTCAGTACTTC
j_call: TRBJ1-2; d_call: TRBD1; v_call: TRBV7-9; clone_size: once; cdr3_aa: CASSLRDRPNYGYTF; cdr3_nt: TGTGCCAGCAGCCTGCGGGACAGACCCAACTATGGCTACACCTTC
j_call: TRBJ2-7; d_call: TRBD2; v_call: TRBV29-1; clone_size: NA; cdr3_aa: CSAAGLAVGEQYF; cdr3_nt: TGCAGCGCAGCGGGACTAGCGGTGGGGGAGCAGTACTTC
j_call: TRBJ2-7; d_call: NA; v_call: TRBV4-2; clone_size: NA; cdr3_aa: CASSREVSPSSEQYF; cdr3_nt: TGTGCCAGCAGCCGTGAGGTTTCGCCATCTAGTGAGCAGTACTTC
j_call: TRBJ2-7; d_call: TRBD2; v_call: TRBV18; clone_size: NA; cdr3_aa: CASSPLGTSGSSYEQYF; cdr3_nt: TGTGCCAGCTCACCATTAGGGACTAGCGGGAGTTCCTACGAGCAGTACTTC
j_call: TRBJ2-1; d_call: TRBD2; v_call: TRBV19; clone_size: NA; cdr3_aa: CASSGAGGSHNEQFF; cdr3_nt: TGTGCCAGTAGTGGAGCGGGAGGATCCCACAATGAGCAGTTCTTC
j_call: TRBJ1-4; d_call: TRBD1; v_call: TRBV2; clone_size: NA; cdr3_aa: CASSTHRDRGGDEKLFF; cdr3_nt: TGTGCCAGCAGTACCCACCGGGACAGGGGAGGGGATGAAAAACTGTTTTTT
j_call: TRBJ1-1; d_call: NA; v_call: TRBV7-2; clone_size: NA; cdr3_aa: CASSLVWIQAGEGRTEAFF; cdr3_nt: TGTGCCAGCAGCTTAGTGTGGATTCAGGCAGGGGAAGGTCGCACTGAAGCTTTCTTT
j_call: TRBJ2-7; d_call: TRBD2; v_call: TRBV4-3; clone_size: NA; cdr3_aa: CASSQVLAAPRYEQYF; cdr3_nt: TGCGCCAGCAGCCAAGTCCTAGCGGCCCCCCGGTACGAGCAGTACTTC
j_call: TRBJ1-4; d_call: NA; v_call: TRBV12-5; clone_size: NA; cdr3_aa: CASGLVTGDITTNEKLFF; cdr3_nt: TGTGCTAGTGGTTTGGTAACCGGGGACATAACAACTAATGAAAAACTGTTTTTT
j_call: TRBJ1-1; d_call: NA; v_call: TRBV15; clone_size: NA; cdr3_aa: CATTRRGLGTLNTEAFF; cdr3_nt: TGTGCCACCACCCGGCGGGGATTAGGTACCTTGAACACTGAAGCTTTCTTT
j_call: TRBJ2-5; d_call: TRBD1; v_call: TRBV14; clone_size: NA; cdr3_aa: CASSQGQGYRQETQYF; cdr3_nt: TGTGCCAGCAGCCAAGGACAGGGTTACCGGCAAGAGACCCAGTACTTC
j_call: TRBJ2-3; d_call: TRBD2; v_call: TRBV4-3; clone_size: NA; cdr3_aa: CASSQLAGGSTDTQYF; cdr3_nt: TGCGCCAGCAGCCAGTTAGCGGGAGGCTCCACAGATACGCAGTATTTT
j_call: TRBJ2-7; d_call: NA; v_call: TRBV21-1; clone_size: NA; cdr3_aa: CASSWGQGKDEQYF; cdr3_nt: TGTGCCAGCAGCTGGGGACAGGGTAAGGACGAGCAGTACTTC
j_call: TRBJ2-3; d_call: NA; v_call: TRBV6-4; clone_size: NA; cdr3_aa: CASSDKANTQYF; cdr3_nt: TGTGCCAGCAGTGACAAAGCCAATACGCAGTATTTT
j_call: TRBJ2-3; d_call: TRBD2; v_call: TRBV11-3; clone_size: NA; cdr3_aa: CASSVTGTSGPSTDTQYF; cdr3_nt: TGTGCCAGCAGCGTCACCGGGACTAGCGGGCCTAGCACAGATACGCAGTATTTT
j_call: TRBJ2-2; d_call: TRBD2; v_call: TRBV5-1; clone_size: NA; cdr3_aa: CASSFGRETTGELFF; cdr3_nt: TGCGCCAGCAGCTTCGGGAGGGAGACCACCGGGGAGCTGTTTTTT
j_call: TRBJ2-5; d_call: TRBD2; v_call: TRBV10-3; clone_size: NA; cdr3_aa: CAISEGWAAGASAETQYF; cdr3_nt: TGTGCCATCAGTGAGGGTTGGGCAGCGGGAGCTTCTGCAGAGACCCAGTACTTC
j_call: TRBJ2-3; d_call: NA; v_call: TRBV5-1; clone_size: once; cdr3_aa: CASSFGTRSTDTQYF; cdr3_nt: TGCGCCAGCAGCTTCGGGACACGGAGCACAGATACGCAGTATTTT
j_call: TRBJ1-4; d_call: TRBD1; v_call: TRBV7-6; clone_size: NA; cdr3_aa: CASSLAREGTETGDEKLFF; cdr3_nt: TGTGCCAGCAGCTTAGCGAGGGAAGGGACAGAGACAGGGGATGAAAAACTGTTTTTT
j_call: TRBJ2-7; d_call: TRBD2; v_call: TRBV7-3; clone_size: NA; cdr3_aa: CASSLTSRPHEAGGTYEQYF; cdr3_nt: TGTGCCAGCAGCTTAACTAGCCGGCCCCACGAGGCGGGAGGGACCTACGAGCAGTACTTC
j_call: TRBJ1-5; d_call: NA; v_call: TRBV5-6; clone_size: NA; cdr3_aa: CASSLRGYQPQHF; cdr3_nt: TGTGCCAGCAGCTTAAGGGGGTATCAGCCCCAGCATTTT
j_call: TRBJ2-7; d_call: TRBD1; v_call: TRBV4-3; clone_size: NA; cdr3_aa: CASSQESTPDRDYEQYF; cdr3_nt: TGCGCCAGCAGCCAAGAGTCGACGCCGGACAGGGACTACGAGCAGTACTTC
j_call: TRBJ1-2; d_call: NA; v_call: TRBV5-1; clone_size: NA; cdr3_aa: CASSLEPANYGYTF; cdr3_nt: TGCGCCAGCAGCTTGGAGCCTGCTAACTATGGCTACACCTTC
j_call: TRBJ1-2; d_call: NA; v_call: TRBV6-4; clone_size: NA; cdr3_aa: CASSDSGQTPRDGYTF; cdr3_nt: TGTGCCAGCAGTGACTCAGGACAGACCCCAAGGGATGGCTACACCTTC
j_call: TRBJ2-7; d_call: TRBD2; v_call: TRBV19; clone_size: NA; cdr3_aa: CASSMRWLAGAEAYEQYF; cdr3_nt: TGTGCCAGTAGTATGCGGTGGCTAGCGGGAGCTGAGGCCTACGAGCAGTACTTC
j_call: TRBJ2-7; d_call: NA; v_call: TRBV11-1; clone_size: NA; cdr3_aa: CASSTLSPPGTFLLYEQYF; cdr3_nt: TGTGCCAGCAGCACCCTGAGCCCCCCCGGGACATTCCTACTCTACGAGCAGTACTTC
j_call: TRBJ1-4; d_call: NA; v_call: TRBV10-2; clone_size: once; cdr3_aa: CASRGPRGEKLFF; cdr3_nt: TGCGCCAGCAGAGGCCCCAGGGGTGAAAAACTGTTTTTT
j_call: TRBJ2-2; d_call: TRBD2; v_call: TRBV4-3; clone_size: NA; cdr3_aa: CASSFDGVGGTTGELFF; cdr3_nt: TGCGCCAGCAGCTTCGATGGGGTGGGAGGGACCACCGGGGAGCTGTTTTTT
j_call: TRBJ2-3; d_call: NA; v_call: TRBV27; clone_size: NA; cdr3_aa: CASSLVGTDTQYF; cdr3_nt: TGTGCCAGCAGTTTGGTAGGCACAGATACGCAGTATTTT
j_call: TRBJ1-2; d_call: NA; v_call: TRBV28; clone_size: NA; cdr3_aa: CASSPHQGHYGYTF; cdr3_nt: TGTGCCAGCAGCCCGCATCAGGGCCACTATGGCTACACCTTC
j_call: TRBJ2-5; d_call: TRBD1; v_call: TRBV18; clone_size: NA; cdr3_aa: CASSGLDRVVETQYF; cdr3_nt: TGTGCCAGCTCGGGGTTGGACAGGGTGGTGGAGACCCAGTACTTC
j_call: TRBJ2-7; d_call: NA; v_call: TRBV9; clone_size: NA; cdr3_aa: CASSVTRDGVYEQYF; cdr3_nt: TGTGCCAGCAGCGTAACCCGGGATGGAGTCTACGAGCAGTACTTC
j_call: TRBJ1-1; d_call: TRBD1; v_call: TRBV27; clone_size: once; cdr3_aa: CASSPSWTGRAMNTEAFF; cdr3_nt: TGTGCCAGCAGTCCGTCGTGGACAGGGAGGGCTATGAACACTGAAGCTTTCTTT
j_call: TRBJ2-3; d_call: NA; v_call: TRBV27; clone_size: NA; cdr3_aa: CASIHTQYF; cdr3_nt: TGTGCCAGTATCCATACGCAGTATTTT
j_call: TRBJ2-7; d_call: TRBD1; v_call: TRBV28; clone_size: NA; cdr3_aa: CASSRLETGSNEQYF; cdr3_nt: TGTGCCAGCAGTCGTCTAGAGACAGGGAGTAACGAGCAGTACTTC
j_call: TRBJ2-7; d_call: NA; v_call: TRBV12-5; clone_size: NA; cdr3_aa: CASGLGSAYEQYF; cdr3_nt: TGTGCTAGTGGTTTGGGGAGTGCTTACGAGCAGTACTTC
j_call: TRBJ2-1; d_call: TRBD2; v_call: TRBV30; clone_size: NA; cdr3_aa: CAWSVLLGLAGAHEQFF; cdr3_nt: TGTGCCTGGAGTGTACTCTTGGGGCTAGCGGGAGCCCATGAGCAGTTCTTC
j_call: TRBJ2-1; d_call: NA; v_call: TRBV28; clone_size: NA; cdr3_aa: CASSPGGLLLNEQFF; cdr3_nt: TGTGCCAGCAGTCCTGGGGGACTCCTCCTCAATGAGCAGTTCTTC